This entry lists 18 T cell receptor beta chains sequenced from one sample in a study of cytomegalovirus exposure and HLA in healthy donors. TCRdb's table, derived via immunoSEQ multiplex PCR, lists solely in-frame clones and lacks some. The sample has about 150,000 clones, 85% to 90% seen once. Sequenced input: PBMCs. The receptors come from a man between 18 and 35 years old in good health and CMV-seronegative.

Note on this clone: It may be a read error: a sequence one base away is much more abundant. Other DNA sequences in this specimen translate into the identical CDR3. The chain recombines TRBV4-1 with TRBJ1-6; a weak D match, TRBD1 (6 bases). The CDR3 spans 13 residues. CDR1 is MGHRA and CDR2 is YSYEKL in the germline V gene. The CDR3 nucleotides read TGTGCCAGCAGCCCCCGGACAGATTCACCCCTCCACTTT. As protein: CASSPRTDSPLHF.

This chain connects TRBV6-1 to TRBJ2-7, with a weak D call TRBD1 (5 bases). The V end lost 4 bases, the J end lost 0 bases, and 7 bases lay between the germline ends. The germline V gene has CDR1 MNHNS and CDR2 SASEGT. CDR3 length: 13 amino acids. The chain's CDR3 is CASSGQLSYEQYF. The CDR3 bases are TGTGCCAGCAGTGGACAGCTCTCCTACGAGCAGTACTTC.

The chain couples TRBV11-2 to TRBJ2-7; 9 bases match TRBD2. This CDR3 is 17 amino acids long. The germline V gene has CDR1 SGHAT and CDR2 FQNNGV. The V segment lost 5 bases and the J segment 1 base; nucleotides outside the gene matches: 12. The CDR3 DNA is TGTGCCAGCAGCCCCGAATCTTCTAGCGGGACGTCCTACGAGCAGTACTTC. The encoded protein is CASSPESSSGTSYEQYF.

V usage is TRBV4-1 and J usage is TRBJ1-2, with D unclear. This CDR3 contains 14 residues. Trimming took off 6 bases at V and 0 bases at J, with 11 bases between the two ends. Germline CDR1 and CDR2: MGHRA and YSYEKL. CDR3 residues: CASRTPNSNYGYTF. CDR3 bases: TGCGCCAGCAGGACACCCAACTCTAACTATGGCTACACCTTC.

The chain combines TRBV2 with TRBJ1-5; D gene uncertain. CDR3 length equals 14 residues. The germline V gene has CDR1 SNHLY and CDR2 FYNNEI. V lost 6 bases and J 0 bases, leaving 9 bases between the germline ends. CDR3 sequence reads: CASSRDYSNQPQHF. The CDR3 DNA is TGTGCCAGCAGCCGGGATTATAGCAATCAGCCCCAGCATTTT.

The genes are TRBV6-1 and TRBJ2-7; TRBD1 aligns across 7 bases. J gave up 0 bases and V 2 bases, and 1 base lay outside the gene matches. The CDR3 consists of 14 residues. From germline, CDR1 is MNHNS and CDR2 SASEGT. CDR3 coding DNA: TGTGCCAGCAGTGAAAGGACAGGCTCCTACGAGCAGTACGTC. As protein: CASSERTGSYEQYV.

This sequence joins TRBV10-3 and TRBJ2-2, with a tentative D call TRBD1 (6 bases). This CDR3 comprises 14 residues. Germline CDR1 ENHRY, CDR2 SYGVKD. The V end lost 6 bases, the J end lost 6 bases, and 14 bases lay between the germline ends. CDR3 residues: CAIRELQGAGELFF. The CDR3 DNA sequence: TGTGCCATCAGAGAACTACAGGGCGCCGGGGAGCTGTTTTTT.

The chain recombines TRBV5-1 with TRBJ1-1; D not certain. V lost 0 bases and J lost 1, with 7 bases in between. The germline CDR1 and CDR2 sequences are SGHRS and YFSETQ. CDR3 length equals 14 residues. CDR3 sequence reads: CASSLGPRNTEAFF. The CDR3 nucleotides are TGCGCCAGCAGCTTGGGCCCCAGGAACACTGAAGCTTTCTTT.

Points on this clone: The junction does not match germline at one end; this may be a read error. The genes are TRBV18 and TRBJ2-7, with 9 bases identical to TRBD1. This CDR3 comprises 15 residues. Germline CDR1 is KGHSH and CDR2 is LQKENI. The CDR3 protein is CASSPRGQGTYEQYF. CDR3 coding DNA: TGTGCCAGCTCGCCACGAGGACAGGGGACCTACGAGCAGTACTTC. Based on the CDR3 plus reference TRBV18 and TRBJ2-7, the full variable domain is NAGVMQNPRHLVRRRGQEARLRCSPMKGHSHVYWYRQLPEEGLKFMVYLQKENIIDESGMPKERFSAEFPKEGPSILRIQQVVRGDSAAYFCASSPRGQGTYEQYFGPGTRLTVT.

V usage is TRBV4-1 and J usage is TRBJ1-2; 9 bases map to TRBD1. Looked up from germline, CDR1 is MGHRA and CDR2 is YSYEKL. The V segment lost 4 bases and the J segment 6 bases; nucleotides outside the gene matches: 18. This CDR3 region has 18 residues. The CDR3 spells CASSPTSSGQGMSDGYTF. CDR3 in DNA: TGCGCCAGCAGCCCGACCTCCTCCGGACAGGGGATGAGTGATGGCTACACCTTC.

This CDR3 is CASSFGQGVETQYF. CDR3 bases: TGCGCCAGCAGCTTTGGGCAAGGCGTGGAGACCCAGTACTTC. The J gene is TRBJ2-5, the V gene TRBV5-1; D gene uncertain. Germline CDR1 SGHRS, CDR2 YFSETQ. The CDR3 consists of 14 residues. V lost 2 bases and J lost 5, with 13 bases in between. Filled out from reference TRBV5-1 and TRBJ2-5, the complete variable domain reads KAGVTQTPRYLIKTRGQQVTLSCSPISGHRSVSWYQQTPGQGLQFLFEYFSETQRNKGNFPGRFSGRQFSNSRSEMNVSTLELGDSALYLCASSFGQGVETQYFGPGTRLLVL.

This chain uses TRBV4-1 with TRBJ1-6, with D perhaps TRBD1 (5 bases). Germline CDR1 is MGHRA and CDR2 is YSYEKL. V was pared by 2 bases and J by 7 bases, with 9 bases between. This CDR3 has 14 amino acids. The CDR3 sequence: CASSQQGYNSPLHF. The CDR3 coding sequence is TGCGCCAGCAGCCAACAGGGTTACAATTCACCCCTCCACTTT.

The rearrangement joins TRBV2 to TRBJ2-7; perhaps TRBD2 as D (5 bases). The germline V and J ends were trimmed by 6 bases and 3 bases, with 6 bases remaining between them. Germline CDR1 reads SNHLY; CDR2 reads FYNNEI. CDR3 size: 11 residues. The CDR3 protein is CASREGYEQYV. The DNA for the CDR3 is TGTGCCAGCAGAGAGGGCTACGAGCAGTACGTC.

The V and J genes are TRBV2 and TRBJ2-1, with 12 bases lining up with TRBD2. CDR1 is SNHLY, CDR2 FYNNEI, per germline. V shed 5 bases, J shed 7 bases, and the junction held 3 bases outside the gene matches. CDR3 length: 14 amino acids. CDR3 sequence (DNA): TGTGCCAGCAGTCTCGGACTAGCGGGAAATGAGCAGTTCTTC. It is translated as CASSLGLAGNEQFF.

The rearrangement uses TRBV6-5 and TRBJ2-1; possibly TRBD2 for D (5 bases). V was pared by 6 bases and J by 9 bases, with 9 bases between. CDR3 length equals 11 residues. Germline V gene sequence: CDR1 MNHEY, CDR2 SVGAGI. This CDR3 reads CASSKRGEQFF. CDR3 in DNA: TGTGCCAGCAGCAAACGGGGTGAGCAGTTCTTC.

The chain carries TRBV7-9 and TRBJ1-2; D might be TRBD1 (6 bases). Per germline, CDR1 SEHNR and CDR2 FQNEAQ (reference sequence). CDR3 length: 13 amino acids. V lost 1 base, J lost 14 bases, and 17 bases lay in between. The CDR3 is CASSLVRAGAGTF. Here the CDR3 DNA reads TGTGCCAGCAGCTTAGTACGGGCGGGGGCCGGGACCTTC.

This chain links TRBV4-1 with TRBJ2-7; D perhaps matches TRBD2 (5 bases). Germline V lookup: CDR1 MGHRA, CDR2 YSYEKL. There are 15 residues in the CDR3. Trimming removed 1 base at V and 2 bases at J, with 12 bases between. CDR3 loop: CASSQVPIGAYEQYF. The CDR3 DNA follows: TGCGCCAGCAGCCAAGTCCCGATCGGGGCCTACGAGCAGTACTTC.

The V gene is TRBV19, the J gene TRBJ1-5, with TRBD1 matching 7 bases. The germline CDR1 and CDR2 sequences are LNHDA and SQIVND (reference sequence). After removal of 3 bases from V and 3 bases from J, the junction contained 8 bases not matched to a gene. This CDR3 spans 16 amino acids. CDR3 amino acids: CASSMDVDRVNQPQHF. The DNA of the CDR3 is TGTGCCAGTAGTATGGACGTTGACAGGGTCAATCAGCCCCAGCATTTT.